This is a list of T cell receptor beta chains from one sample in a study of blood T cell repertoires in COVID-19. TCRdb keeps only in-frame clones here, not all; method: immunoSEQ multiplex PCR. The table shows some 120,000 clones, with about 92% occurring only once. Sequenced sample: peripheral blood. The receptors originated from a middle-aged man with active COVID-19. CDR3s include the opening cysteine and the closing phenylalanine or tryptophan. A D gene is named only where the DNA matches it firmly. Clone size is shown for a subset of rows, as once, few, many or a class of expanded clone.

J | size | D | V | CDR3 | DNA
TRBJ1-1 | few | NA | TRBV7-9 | CASSPGGRTEAFF | TGTGCCAGCAGCCCCGGGGGGCGCACTGAAGCTTTCTTT
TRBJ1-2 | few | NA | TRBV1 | CTSSQERTPSNYGYTF | TGCACCAGCAGCCAAGAAAGGACACCTTCTAACTATGGCTACACCTTC
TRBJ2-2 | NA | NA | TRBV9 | CASSLRWDTGELFF | TGTGCCAGCAGCCTCAGGTGGGACACCGGGGAGCTGTTTTTT
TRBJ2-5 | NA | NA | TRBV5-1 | CASRETTVHQETQYF | TGCGCCAGCAGAGAAACAACAGTACACCAAGAGACCCAGTACTTC
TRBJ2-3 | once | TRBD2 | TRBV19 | CASSMERGGRGDTQYF | TGTGCCAGTAGTATGGAGCGGGGGGGCCGAGGGGATACGCAGTATTTT
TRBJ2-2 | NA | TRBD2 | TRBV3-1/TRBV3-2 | CASSRSGGRRTGELFF | TGTGCCAGCAGCCGAAGCGGGGGGAGGAGGACCGGGGAGCTGTTTTTT
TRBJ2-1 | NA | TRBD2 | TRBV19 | CASSIFALTSGSTSYNEQFF | TGTGCCAGTAGTATTTTCGCCCTGACTAGCGGGAGTACATCCTACAATGAGCAGTTCTTC
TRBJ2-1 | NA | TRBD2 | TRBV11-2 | CASSLAVAGGVQFF | TGTGCCAGCAGCTTAGCCGTGGCGGGAGGGGTGCAGTTCTTC
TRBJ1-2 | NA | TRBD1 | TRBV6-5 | CASSYSNPDRGGYTF | TGTGCCAGCAGTTACTCGAACCCGGACAGGGGCGGCTACACCTTC
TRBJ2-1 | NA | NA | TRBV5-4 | CASSAGGWSSYNEQFF | TGTGCCAGCAGCGCTGGGGGCTGGAGCTCCTACAATGAGCAGTTCTTC
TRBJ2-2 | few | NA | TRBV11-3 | CASSLAGLTGELFF | TGTGCCAGCAGCTTGGCAGGTCTCACCGGGGAGCTGTTTTTT
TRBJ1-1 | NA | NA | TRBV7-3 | CASSLMGASGGTEAFF | TGTGCCAGCAGCTTAATGGGCGCGTCCGGAGGCACTGAAGCTTTCTTT
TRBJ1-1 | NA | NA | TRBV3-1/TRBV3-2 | CASSQILANTEAFF | TGTGCCAGCAGCCAGATCCTAGCGAACACTGAAGCTTTCTTT
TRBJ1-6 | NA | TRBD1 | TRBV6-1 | CASSEARTGDSPLHF | TGTGCCAGCAGTGAAGCTCGGACAGGGGATTCACCCCTCCACTTT
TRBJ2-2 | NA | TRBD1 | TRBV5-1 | CASSQQGNAGELFF | TGCGCCAGCAGCCAACAGGGGAATGCCGGGGAGCTGTTTTTT
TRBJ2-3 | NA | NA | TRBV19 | CASSNPIGRGNTDTQYF | TGTGCCAGTAGTAATCCCATAGGCAGGGGAAACACAGATACGCAGTATTTT
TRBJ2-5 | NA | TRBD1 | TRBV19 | CASSLMRDRGLETQYF | TGTGCCAGTAGCTTGATGAGGGACAGGGGGTTAGAGACCCAGTACTTC
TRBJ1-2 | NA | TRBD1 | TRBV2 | CASSEFTGGYGYTF | TGTGCCAGCAGTGAATTCACAGGGGGCTATGGCTACACCTTC
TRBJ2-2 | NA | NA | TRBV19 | CASRAYRAGELFF | TGTGCCAGTCGGGCCTACAGGGCCGGGGAGCTGTTTTTT
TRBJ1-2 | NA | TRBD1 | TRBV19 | CASSMGQGAGGYTF | TGTGCCAGTAGTATGGGGCAGGGGGCTGGTGGCTACACCTTC
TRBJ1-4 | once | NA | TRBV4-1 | CASSQDREVFEKLFF | TGCGCCAGCAGCCAAGATCGGGAGGTTTTCGAAAAACTGTTTTTT
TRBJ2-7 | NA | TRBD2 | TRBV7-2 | CASSITSGGANEQYF | TGTGCCAGCAGCATCACTAGCGGGGGGGCTAACGAGCAGTACTTC
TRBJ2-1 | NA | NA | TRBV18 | CASSQSPGSPDNEQFF | TGTGCCAGCTCACAGTCCCCGGGGAGTCCCGACAATGAGCAGTTCTTC
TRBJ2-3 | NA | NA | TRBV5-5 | CASSLVPVGILQGSDTQYF | TGTGCCAGCAGCTTGGTGCCTGTCGGAATCTTACAGGGATCAGATACGCAGTATTTT
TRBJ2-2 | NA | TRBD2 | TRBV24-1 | CATSDPGTSNTGELFF | TGTGCCACCAGTGATCCCGGGACTAGCAACACCGGGGAGCTGTTTTTT
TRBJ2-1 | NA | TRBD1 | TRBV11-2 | CASSPGTGDVGEQFF | TGTGCCAGCAGCCCTGGGACAGGGGATGTGGGTGAGCAGTTCTTC
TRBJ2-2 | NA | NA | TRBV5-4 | CASSQGHINTGELFF | TGTGCCAGCAGCCAGGGACATATAAACACCGGGGAGCTGTTTTTT
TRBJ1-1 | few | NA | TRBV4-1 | CASSQSFGTEAFF | TGCGCCAGCAGCCAATCCTTCGGCACTGAAGCTTTCTTT
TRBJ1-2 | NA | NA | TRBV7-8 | CASSSGAPFGRRGYTF | TGTGCCAGCAGCTCCGGTGCCCCGTTTGGGCGACGAGGCTACACCTTC
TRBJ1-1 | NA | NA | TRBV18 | CASSPLSGSNGGTEAFF | TGTGCCAGCTCACCACTTTCAGGGTCTAACGGGGGCACTGAAGCTTTCTTT
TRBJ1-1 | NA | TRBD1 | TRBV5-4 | CASSYLGQYTEAFF | TGTGCCAGCAGCTACTTGGGACAGTACACTGAAGCTTTCTTT
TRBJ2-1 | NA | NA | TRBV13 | CASSGDPPESLDEQFF | TGTGCCAGCAGCGGCGACCCGCCTGAATCACTAGATGAGCAGTTCTTC
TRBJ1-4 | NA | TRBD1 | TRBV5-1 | CASSEGQPTEKLFF | TGCGCCAGCAGCGAGGGACAGCCTACGGAAAAACTGTTTTTT
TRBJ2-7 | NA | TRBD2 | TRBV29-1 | CSVEAGGLPYEQYF | TGCAGCGTTGAAGCGGGAGGGCTCCCCTACGAGCAGTACTTC
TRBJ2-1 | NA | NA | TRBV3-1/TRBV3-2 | CASSHLRDNYNEQFF | TGTGCCAGCAGCCACCTCCGGGACAACTACAATGAGCAGTTCTTC
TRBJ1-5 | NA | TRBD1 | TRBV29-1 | CSAKTGLGNQPQHF | TGCAGCGCCAAGACAGGGTTGGGCAATCAGCCCCAGCATTTT
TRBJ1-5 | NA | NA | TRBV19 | CASSIVGQGDNQPQHF | TGTGCCAGTAGTATAGTCGGGCAGGGCGACAATCAGCCCCAGCATTTT
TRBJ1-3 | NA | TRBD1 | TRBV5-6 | CASSRTGNTIYF | TGTGCCAGCAGCCGGACAGGGAACACCATATATTTT
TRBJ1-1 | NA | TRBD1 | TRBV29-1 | CSVGQGAFREWLNTEAFF | TGCAGCGTTGGACAGGGGGCTTTCCGAGAGTGGTTGAACACTGAAGCTTTCTTT
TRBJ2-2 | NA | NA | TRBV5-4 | CASSQRQFRGELFF | TGTGCCAGCAGCCAACGTCAGTTCCGTGGGGAGCTGTTTTTT
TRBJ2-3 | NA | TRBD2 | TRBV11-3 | CASSLASGGGGKTDTQYF | TGTGCCAGCAGCTTAGCCTCTGGCGGGGGGGGTAAAACAGATACGCAGTATTTT
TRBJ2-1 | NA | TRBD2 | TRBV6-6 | CASSYPTSGRENEQFF | TGTGCCAGCAGTTACCCGACTAGCGGGAGAGAGAATGAGCAGTTCTTC
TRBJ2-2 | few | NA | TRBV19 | CASSIVNSNTGELFF | TGTGCCAGTAGTATTGTCAACTCAAACACCGGGGAGCTGTTTTTT
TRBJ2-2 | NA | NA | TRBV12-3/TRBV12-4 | CASNINTGELFF | TGTGCCAGCAACATCAACACCGGGGAGCTGTTTTTT
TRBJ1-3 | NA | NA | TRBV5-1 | CASSLGQGNTIYF | TGCGCCAGCAGCTTGGGACAAGGAAACACCATATATTTT